A single sample is the source of the 14 T cell receptor beta chains below, sequenced in a study of spatial heterogeneity in lung cancer. As for time point: blood at routine non-recurrence follow-up after resection. Material for sequencing was whole RNA from tumor, nontumor lung or frozen PBMC, left unsorted. MiXCR, applied by TCRdb to the 5' RACE reads, yields one record per CDR3 protein. The profile covers approximately 27,000 distinct CDR3 sequences, with under 7% appearing a single time and roughly a fifth taken by the ten largest. The specimen was PBMCs, collected at follow-up. The receptors stem from a male donor with early-stage non-small cell lung cancer.

This clonotype has at least ten counts. The chain uses TRBV6-2 or TRBV6-3 and TRBJ2-7; maybe TRBD1 (5 bases). CDR3 size: 13 residues. Germline V gene data show CDR1 as MNHEY and CDR2 as SVGEGT. Trimming shortened V by 2 bases and J by 1 base, and 6 bases separated the two germline ends. In DNA, the CDR3 is TGTGCCAGCAGTTACGACAGTTCCTACGAGCAGTACTTC. Translating gives CASSYDSSYEQYF.

This clonotype was detected many times. The chain employs TRBV3-1 and TRBJ2-2; D ambiguous. Trimming took off 4 bases at V and 7 bases at J, with 4 bases between the two ends. The CDR3 consists of 11 residues. In germline, CDR1 is LGHDT, CDR2 YNNKEL (reference sequence). The CDR3 DNA sequence: TGTGCCAGCAGCCTTTACGGGGAGCTGTTTTTT. The encoded protein is CASSLYGELFF.

Many counts were recorded for this clonotype. This chain joins TRBV6-2 or TRBV6-3 and TRBJ1-2; the D is unclear. The germline CDR1 and CDR2 sequences are MNHEY and SVGEGT. Trimming shortened V by 6 bases and J by 3 bases, and 5 bases separated the two germline ends. The CDR3 runs 11 residues. The CDR3 spells CASSKDYGYTF. In DNA form, the CDR3 reads TGTGCCAGCAGCAAAGACTATGGCTACACCTTC.

This clonotype occurred a few times. The chain recombines TRBV25-1 with TRBJ1-1; D is perhaps TRBD1 (6 bases). This CDR3 contains 14 residues. The V and J ends lost 8 bases and 1 base respectively, with 14 bases between them. Germline CDR1 is MGHDK and CDR2 is SYGVNS. The CDR3 DNA sequence: TGTGCCAGCCGGGGAAAGGGACAGAACACTGAAGCTTTCTTT. Its translation: CASRGKGQNTEAFF.

This clonotype was recorded many times. The gene calls are TRBV25-1 and TRBJ1-4, with TRBD1 matching 12 bases. From germline, CDR1 is MGHDK and CDR2 SYGVNS. The J segment lost 17 bases and the V segment lost 4 bases, leaving 11 bases of the junction unmatched. The CDR3 sequence is 14 residues long. CDR3 region: CASSGDRGLTILFF. The CDR3, as DNA: TGTGCCAGCAGTGGGGACAGGGGGCTTACGATACTTTTTTTT. Looking up the rest from reference TRBV25-1 and TRBJ1-4 gives the full variable domain: EADIYQTPRYLVIGTGKKITLECSQTMGHDKMYWYQQDPGMELHLIHYSYGVNSTEKGDLSSESTVSRIRTEHFPLTLESARPSHTSQYLCASSGDRGLTILFFGSGTQLSVL.

This chain links TRBV7-2 with TRBJ2-7; TRBD1 or TRBD2 may be the D gene (5 bases each). This CDR3 spans 16 amino acids. Trimming took 5 bases from V and 1 from J, leaving 18 bases between them. Germline CDR1 and CDR2: SGHTA and FQGNSA. The CDR3 spells CASSTRGGDTSYEQYF. CDR3 in DNA: TGTGCCAGCAGCACGAGGGGCGGAGATACGTCCTACGAGCAGTACTTC.

There are many counts of this clonotype. The rearrangement links TRBV19 to TRBJ2-2, with D possibly being TRBD1 (6 bases). The CDR3 sequence is 17 residues long. V was trimmed by 7 bases and J by 0 bases, leaving 18 bases between them. Germline CDR1 is LNHDA and CDR2 is SQIVND (reference sequence). The CDR3: CASNPATGRPNTGELFF. CDR3 sequence (DNA): TGTGCCAGTAATCCCGCGACAGGAAGACCGAACACCGGGGAGCTGTTTTTT.

This clonotype has at least ten counts. The chain is built from TRBV29-1 and TRBJ2-7; D ambiguous. Trimming removed 6 bases from V and 0 bases from J, with 12 bases in between. The CDR3 is made up of 13 amino acids. Germline CDR1 SQVTM, CDR2 ANQGSEA. The CDR3 region is CSVTPLGSYEQYF. For the CDR3, the DNA is TGCAGCGTGACCCCTTTGGGCTCCTACGAGCAGTACTTC.

This clonotype was picked up many times. The chain is built from TRBV6-2 or TRBV6-3 and TRBJ2-1; D is uncertain. CDR1 and CDR2 (germline): MNHEY, SVGEGT. The CDR3 sequence is 15 residues long. V was cut by 6 bases and J by 0 bases, with 12 bases left in between. The CDR3 is CASSFRSYSYNEQFF. DNA for the CDR3: TGTGCCAGCAGCTTTCGGTCCTACTCCTACAATGAGCAGTTCTTC.

This clonotype was found many times. This sequence joins TRBV5-1 and TRBJ1-5; D not resolved. The V and J ends lost 4 bases and 6 bases respectively, with 14 bases between them. The CDR3 spans 14 residues. Germline assignment: CDR1 SGHRS and CDR2 YFSETQ. The CDR3 here is CASSPIGGSQPQHF. The CDR3 DNA sequence: TGCGCCAGCAGCCCTATCGGAGGGAGTCAGCCCCAGCATTTT.

This clonotype was recorded at least ten times. CDR3 nucleotides: TGTGCCAGCAACCGGGACAGGGGTGCAACTAATGAAAAACTGTTTTTT. Residues: CASNRDRGATNEKLFF. The V call is TRBV2, the J call TRBJ1-4; 10 positions match TRBD1. The germline gives CDR1 SNHLY, CDR2 FYNNEI. The CDR3 has 16 residues. J gave up 0 bases and V 7 bases, and 5 bases lay outside the gene matches.

The chain carries TRBV5-1 and TRBJ1-1; no firm D call. In germline, CDR1 is SGHRS, CDR2 YFSETQ. V was clipped by 4 bases and J by 0 bases, with 7 bases between them. The CDR3 runs 13 residues. CDR3 bases: TGCGCCAGCAGCCTGGACGTGAACACTGAAGCTTTCTTT. Protein product: CASSLDVNTEAFF.

This sequence joins TRBV27 and TRBJ1-5, with D maybe TRBD1 (6 bases). This CDR3 is built from 15 residues. The V end was cut by 2 bases, the J end by 5 bases, with 13 bases between. Germline V gene data show CDR1 as MNHEY and CDR2 as SMNVEV (reference sequence). Here the CDR3 reads CASSLGSGEDQPQHF. The CDR3 bases are TGTGCCAGCAGTTTAGGGTCAGGGGAGGATCAGCCCCAGCATTTT.

Only a few counts were recorded for this clonotype. V is TRBV20-1 and J is TRBJ2-1; 9 nucleotides line up with TRBD1. The V and J ends lost 3 bases and 4 bases, in that order; junction bases with no gene match: 13. Germline assignment: CDR1 DFQATT and CDR2 SNEGSKA (reference sequence). This CDR3 is built from 17 residues. CDR3 loop: CSASSGTGIIIYNEQFF. CDR3 nucleotide sequence: TGCAGTGCTAGCTCCGGGACAGGGATAATCATTTACAATGAGCAGTTCTTC.